A single sample is the source of the 20 T cell receptor beta chains below, sequenced in a study of blood T cell repertoires in COVID-19. The protocol was immunoSEQ multiplex PCR, while the TCRdb copy is restricted to in-frame clones and leaves out a portion. The sample holds about 180,000 clones, approximately 87% seen once. Material: peripheral blood. Receptors were obtained from a person between 65 and 79 years old with COVID-19, enrolled during active disease.

The rearrangement joins TRBV2 to TRBJ1-4; the match to TRBD1 covers 8 bases. The CDR3 has 14 residues. The V gene end was trimmed by 3 bases and the J gene end by 5 bases; junction bases not matched to a gene: 2. Germline V CDR1 and CDR2: SNHLY, FYNNEI. The CDR3 loop is CASSEDRVNEKLFF. The CDR3 DNA reads as TGTGCCAGCAGTGAGGACAGGGTAAATGAAAAACTGTTTTTT.

J is TRBJ1-2 and V is TRBV29-1, with TRBD1 matching over 9 bases. The CDR3 contains 15 residues. Germline loops: CDR1 SQVTM, CDR2 ANQGSEA. V lost 6 bases, J lost 4 bases, and 12 bases stayed unmatched. The CDR3 loop is CSVGEPGQGIYGYTF. The CDR3, as DNA: TGCAGCGTGGGGGAGCCGGGACAGGGTATCTATGGCTACACCTTC.

This CDR3 reads CSVLAGSGANVLTF. The CDR3 bases are TGCAGCGTATTAGCGGGCTCTGGGGCCAACGTCCTGACTTTC. The chain is built from TRBV29-1 and TRBJ2-6, with TRBD2 matching over 7 bases. The length of the CDR3 is 14 residues. Germline CDR1 is SQVTM and CDR2 is ANQGSEA. Unmatched junction bases numbered 2, after V lost 6 bases and J lost 0 bases.

The chain combines TRBV7-9 with TRBJ2-1, with TRBD2 matching over 7 bases. Germline V CDR1 and CDR2: SEHNR, FQNEAQ (reference sequence). V shed 5 bases, J shed 15 bases, and the junction held 10 bases outside the gene matches. CDR3 size: 12 residues. CDR3 bases: TGTGCCAGCAGCCCTCCGGGGAGGGCGTCGTTCTTC. It yields the protein CASSPPGRASFF.

Only one count was recorded for this clone. J is TRBJ1-6 and V is TRBV25-1, with unresolved D. From germline, CDR1 is MGHDK and CDR2 SYGVNS. The CDR3 sequence is 15 residues long. The V gene lost 3 bases and the J gene lost 8 bases, with 14 bases spanning the gap. Written as DNA, the CDR3 is TGTGCCAGCAGTGATGAATCCGGGTATTATTCACCCCTCCACTTT. It encodes CASSDESGYYSPLHF.

CDR3 sequence: CASSVFQGAGELFF. CDR3 coding DNA: TGTGCCAGCAGCGTCTTCCAGGGGGCCGGGGAGCTGTTTTTT. This chain links TRBV9 with TRBJ2-2; TRBD1 matches at 7 bases. There are 14 residues in the CDR3. With V trimmed by 2 bases and J by 6 bases, 4 bases remained unmatched. Germline values: CDR1 SGDLS, CDR2 YYNGEE.

This clone has only a few counts. This rearrangement joins TRBV28 to TRBJ1-2; 9 nucleotides match TRBD1. The CDR3 sequence is 13 residues long. Trimming at V came to 6 bases and at J to 7 bases, leaving 6 bases not matched to a gene. CDR1 and CDR2 from the germline V gene are MDHEN and SYDVKM. CDR3 in amino acids: CASSGYRGLGYTF. CDR3 DNA sequence: TGTGCCAGCAGCGGTTACAGGGGGCTTGGCTACACCTTC.

The chain is built from TRBV7-9 and TRBJ2-7, with a weak D call TRBD1 (5 bases). Germline values: CDR1 SEHNR, CDR2 FQNEAQ (reference sequence). CDR3 length: 17 amino acids. V lost 5 bases and J lost 6, with 26 bases in between. CDR3 sequence reads: CASSQGRGTRPSGEQYF. CDR3 in DNA: TGTGCCAGCAGCCAGGGTAGGGGAACCCGGCCTTCTGGCGAGCAGTACTTC.

This rearrangement joins TRBV29-1 to TRBJ2-5, with 10 bases that match TRBD2. Germline-derived CDR1 and CDR2 are SQVTM and ANQGSEA. After removal of 4 bases from V and 5 bases from J, the junction contained 4 bases not matched to a gene. This CDR3 comprises 13 residues. The CDR3 nucleotides read TGCAGCGTTGGACTAGCGGGTTATGAGACCCAGTACTTC. Encoded protein: CSVGLAGYETQYF.

A remark on this clone: Distinct nucleotide sequences in the sample also encode this CDR3. The chain couples TRBV27 to TRBJ1-5; weak D call: TRBD1 (5 bases). V lost 6 bases, J lost 4 bases, and 10 bases lay in between. The germline V gene encodes CDR1 MNHEY and CDR2 SMNVEV (reference sequence). The CDR3 contains 13 residues. CDR3 coding DNA: TGTGCCAGCAGCCTCCGGGGGAATCAGCCCCAGCATTTT. This encodes CASSLRGNQPQHF.

The sample holds many counts of this clone. The chain couples TRBV19 to TRBJ1-5; possibly TRBD1 for D (6 bases). V lost 4 bases, J lost 9 bases, and 10 bases lay in between. Germline assignment: CDR1 LNHDA and CDR2 SQIVND (reference sequence). The CDR3 consists of 12 residues. CDR3 nucleotides: TGTGCCAGTAGTACAGGGGTTTGGCCCCAGCATTTT. Residues: CASSTGVWPQHF.

This clone appeared a few times. The chain recombines TRBV28 with TRBJ1-4; 9 bases fit TRBD1. With 6 bases clipped from V and 8 bases from J, the junction kept 4 bases outside the gene matches. Germline CDR1 MDHEN, CDR2 SYDVKM. CDR3 length: 13 amino acids. The DNA of the CDR3 is TGTGCCAGCAGATACAGGGGGCGAGAAAAACTGTTTTTT. Residues: CASRYRGREKLFF.

The V gene is TRBV29-1, the J gene TRBJ1-2; D is unresolved. CDR3 length: 13 amino acids. Germline V gives CDR1 SQVTM, CDR2 ANQGSEA. Trimming left V 6 bases short and J 7 bases short, with 18 bases between. CDR3 nucleotide sequence: TGCAGCGTCCTACAATCGGGGAACAGTGGCTACACCTTC. Translated: CSVLQSGNSGYTF.

J is TRBJ2-2 and V is TRBV29-1; TRBD2 matches 11 bases. V shed 7 bases and J 6 bases; nucleotides not matched to a gene: 4. Germline V gene data show CDR1 as SQVTM and CDR2 as ANQGSEA. The CDR3 runs 13 residues. Here the CDR3 reads CSARLAGSGELFF. DNA for the CDR3: TGCAGCGCTCGACTAGCGGGGTCCGGGGAGCTGTTTTTT.

The chain uses TRBV12-3 or TRBV12-4 and TRBJ2-7, with a tentative D call TRBD2 (6 bases). Trimming left V 3 bases short and J 6 bases short, with 6 bases between. CDR3 length: 11 residues. The CDR3 nucleotides are TGTGCCAGCAGTTTGGGGGGCGAGCAGTACTTC. The encoded protein is CASSLGGEQYF.

V gene TRBV28 combines with J gene TRBJ2-2; 7 bases are shared with TRBD1. Germline V lookup: CDR1 MDHEN, CDR2 SYDVKM. The CDR3 is 14 residues long. V lost 9 bases to trimming and J lost 4 bases; unmatched junction nucleotides: 8. CDR3 sequence (DNA): TGTGCCAGTTCTCCGGGACAGTTCACCGGGGAGCTGTTTTTT. As protein: CASSPGQFTGELFF.

This chain uses TRBV6-2 or TRBV6-3 with TRBJ2-4; tentative D call: TRBD1 (6 bases). CDR1 and CDR2 from the germline V gene are MNHEY and SVGEGT. V gave up 0 bases and J gave up 5 bases, with 11 bases separating them. This CDR3 contains 15 residues. CDR3 loop: CASSYSKDRENIQYF. The CDR3 nucleotides are TGTGCCAGCAGTTACTCGAAGGACAGAGAAAACATTCAGTACTTC.

The chain employs TRBV28 and TRBJ2-7, with TRBD2 matching 8 bases. The CDR3 spans 13 residues. The V gene's germline CDR1 is MDHEN and CDR2 SYDVKM. With 5 bases clipped from V and 5 bases from J, the junction kept 5 bases outside the gene matches. CDR3 sequence: CASSDPGGDEQYF. CDR3 DNA: TGTGCCAGCAGTGACCCCGGGGGGGACGAGCAGTACTTC.

V and J are TRBV6-2 or TRBV6-3 and TRBJ1-5, with unresolved D. The ends were cut back, 1 base at V and 4 bases at J, with 5 bases in the middle. The length of the CDR3 is 13 residues. Germline loops: CDR1 MNHEY, CDR2 SVGEGT. For the CDR3, the DNA is TGTGCCAGCAGTTACTATATAAATCAGCCCCAGCATTTT. This translates into CASSYYINQPQHF.

The chain carries TRBV28 and TRBJ1-3; 9 bases align to TRBD1. The CDR3 runs to 14 residues. V was clipped by 6 bases and J by 9 bases; unmatched bases: 9. The V gene's germline CDR1 is MDHEN and CDR2 SYDVKM. CDR3 protein: CASRGQGGFPTIYF. CDR3 nucleotide sequence: TGTGCCAGCAGGGGACAGGGTGGTTTCCCCACCATATATTTT.